The sample holds a few counts of the clone carrying this TCR beta chain. Its target is unknown. Trimming left V 6 bases short and J 7 bases short, with 13 bases between. The CDR3 is 13 amino acids. Germline CDR1 MNHEY, CDR2 SMNVEV (reference sequence). This sample was taken from a study of cytomegalovirus exposure and HLA in healthy donors. Study results and limitations: Later analysis indicated greater clonal expansion among HLA-associated TCR beta chains than among equally common other chains. The records held CMV serostatus as the only immune exposure information.

Primers: 60 Vbeta forward and 13 Jbeta reverse. Generated by immunoSEQ multiplex PCR, the TCRdb table keeps only in-frame clones and is missing some. The profile covers about 200,000 clones, with 70% to 80% appearing a single time and 1.5% to 2% taken by the ten largest. The sample taken for sequencing was PBMCs. The TCR was taken from a man aged 25 to 45 in good health and CMV-seronegative. This chain uses TRBV27 with TRBJ2-1; D uncertain. CDR3 DNA: TGTGCCAGCAGACTGCGACTCGGGAATGAGCAGTTCTTC. This sequence encodes CASRLRLGNEQFF.